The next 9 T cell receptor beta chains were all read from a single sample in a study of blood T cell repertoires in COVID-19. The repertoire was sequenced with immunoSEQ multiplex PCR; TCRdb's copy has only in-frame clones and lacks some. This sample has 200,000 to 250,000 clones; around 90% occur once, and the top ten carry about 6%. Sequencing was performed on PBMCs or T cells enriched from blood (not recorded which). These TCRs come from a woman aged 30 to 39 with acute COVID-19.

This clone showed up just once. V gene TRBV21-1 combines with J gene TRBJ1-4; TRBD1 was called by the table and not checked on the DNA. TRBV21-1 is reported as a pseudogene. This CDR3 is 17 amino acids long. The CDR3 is CASSKDVRTGKKVKLFF. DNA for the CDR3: TGTGCCAGCAGCAAAGATGTCAGGACAGGTAAGAAGGTAAAACTGTTTTTT.

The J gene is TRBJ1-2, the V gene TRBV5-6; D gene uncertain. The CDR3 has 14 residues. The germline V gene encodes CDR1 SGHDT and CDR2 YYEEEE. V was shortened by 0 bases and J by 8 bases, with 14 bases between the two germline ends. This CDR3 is CASSLGINLGGYTF. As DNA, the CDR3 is TGTGCCAGCAGCTTGGGTATCAACCTTGGCGGCTACACCTTC.

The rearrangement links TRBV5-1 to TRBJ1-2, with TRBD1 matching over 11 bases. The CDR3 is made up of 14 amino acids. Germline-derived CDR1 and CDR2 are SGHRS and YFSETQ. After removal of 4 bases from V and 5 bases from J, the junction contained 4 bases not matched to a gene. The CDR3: CASSPGQGVYGYTF. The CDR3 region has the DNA TGCGCCAGCAGCCCGGGACAGGGGGTATATGGCTACACCTTC.

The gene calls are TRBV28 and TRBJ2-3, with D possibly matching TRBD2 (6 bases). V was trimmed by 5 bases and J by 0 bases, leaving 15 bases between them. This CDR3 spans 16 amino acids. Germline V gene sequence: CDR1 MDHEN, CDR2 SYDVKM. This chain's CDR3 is CASSPRGGGSTDTQYF. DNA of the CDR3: TGTGCCAGCAGTCCGAGGGGTGGGGGGAGCACAGATACGCAGTATTTT.

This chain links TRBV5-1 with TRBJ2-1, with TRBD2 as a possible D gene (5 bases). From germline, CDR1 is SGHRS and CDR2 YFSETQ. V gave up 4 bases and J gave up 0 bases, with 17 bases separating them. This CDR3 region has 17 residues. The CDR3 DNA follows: TGCGCCAGCAGCCCATCACTGCGGGTGAGCTCCTACAATGAGCAGTTCTTC. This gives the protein CASSPSLRVSSYNEQFF.

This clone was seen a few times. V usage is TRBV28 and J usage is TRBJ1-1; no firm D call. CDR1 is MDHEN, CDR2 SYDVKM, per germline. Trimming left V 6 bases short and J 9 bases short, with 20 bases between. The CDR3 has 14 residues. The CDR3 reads CASSPPHFGGQAFF. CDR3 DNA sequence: TGTGCCAGCAGCCCACCTCACTTCGGCGGCCAAGCTTTCTTT.

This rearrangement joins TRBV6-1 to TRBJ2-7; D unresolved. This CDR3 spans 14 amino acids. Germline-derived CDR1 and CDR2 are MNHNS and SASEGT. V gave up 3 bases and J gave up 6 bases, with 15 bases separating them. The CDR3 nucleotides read TGTGCCAGCAGTGACGACTCCTATTACGGCGAGCAGTACTTC. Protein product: CASSDDSYYGEQYF.

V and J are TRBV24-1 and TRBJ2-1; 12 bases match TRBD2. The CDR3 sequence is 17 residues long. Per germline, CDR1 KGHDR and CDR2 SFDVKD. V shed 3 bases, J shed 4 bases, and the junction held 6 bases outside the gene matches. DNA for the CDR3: TGTGCCACCAGTGATACGGCCGGGACTAGCGGGTACAATGAGCAGTTCTTC. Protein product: CATSDTAGTSGYNEQFF.

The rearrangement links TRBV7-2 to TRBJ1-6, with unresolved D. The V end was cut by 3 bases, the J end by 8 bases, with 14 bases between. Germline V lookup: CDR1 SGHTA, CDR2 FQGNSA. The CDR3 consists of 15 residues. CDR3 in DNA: TGTGCCAGCAGCTTCCAGGTGACATGGGATTCACCCCTCCACTTT. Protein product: CASSFQVTWDSPLHF. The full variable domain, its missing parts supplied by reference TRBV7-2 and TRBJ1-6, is GAGVSQSPSNKVTEKGKDVELRCDPISGHTALYWYRQSLGQGLEFLIYFQGNSAPDKSGLPSDRFSAERTGGSVSTLTIQRTQQEDSAVYLCASSFQVTWDSPLHFGNGTRLTVT.